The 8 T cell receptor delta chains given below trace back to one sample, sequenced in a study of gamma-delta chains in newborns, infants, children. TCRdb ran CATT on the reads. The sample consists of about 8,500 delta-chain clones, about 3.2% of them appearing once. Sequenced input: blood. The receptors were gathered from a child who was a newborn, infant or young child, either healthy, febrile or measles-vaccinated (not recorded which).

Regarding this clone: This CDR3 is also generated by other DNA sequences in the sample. CDR3 residues: CACDALLGDTDKLIF. For the CDR3, the DNA is TGTGCCTGTGACGCTTTACTGGGGGATACCGATAAACTCATCTTT. V and J are TRDV2 and TRDJ1, with 10 positions matching TRDD3. The CDR3 is made up of 15 amino acids. The germline V gene encodes CDR1 GEAIGNYY and CDR2 EKD. V shed 3 bases and J 2 bases; nucleotides not matched to a gene: 5.

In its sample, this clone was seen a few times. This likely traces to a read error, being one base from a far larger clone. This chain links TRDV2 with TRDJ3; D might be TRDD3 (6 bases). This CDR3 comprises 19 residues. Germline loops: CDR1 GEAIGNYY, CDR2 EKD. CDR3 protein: CACVTVGIRSSWDTRQMFF. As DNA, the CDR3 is TGTGCCTGTGTCACCGTGGGGATTCGGAGCTCCTGGGACACCCGACAGATGTTTTTC.

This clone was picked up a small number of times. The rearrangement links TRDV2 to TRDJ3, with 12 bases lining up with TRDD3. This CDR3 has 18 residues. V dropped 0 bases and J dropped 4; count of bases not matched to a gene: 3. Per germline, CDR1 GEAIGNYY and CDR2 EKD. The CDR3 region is CACDTLGDTMWDTRQMFF. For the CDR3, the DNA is TGTGCCTGTGACACCCTGGGGGATACGATGTGGGACACCCGACAGATGTTTTTC.

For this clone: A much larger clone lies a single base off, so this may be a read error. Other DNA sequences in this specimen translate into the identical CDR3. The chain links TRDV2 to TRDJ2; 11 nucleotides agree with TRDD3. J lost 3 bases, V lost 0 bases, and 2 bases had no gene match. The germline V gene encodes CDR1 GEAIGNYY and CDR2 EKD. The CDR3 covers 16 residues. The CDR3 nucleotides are TGTGCCTGTGACACCCTGGGGGATACAGTGACAGCACAACTCTTCTTT. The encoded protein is CACDTLGDTVTAQLFF.

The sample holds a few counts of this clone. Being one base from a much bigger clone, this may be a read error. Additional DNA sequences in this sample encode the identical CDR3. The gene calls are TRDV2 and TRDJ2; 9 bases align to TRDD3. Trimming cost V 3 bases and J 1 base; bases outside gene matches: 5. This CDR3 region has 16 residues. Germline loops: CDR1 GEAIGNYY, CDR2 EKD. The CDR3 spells CACDVLGDNLTAQLFF. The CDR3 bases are TGTGCCTGTGACGTACTGGGGGACAATTTGACAGCACAACTCTTCTTT.

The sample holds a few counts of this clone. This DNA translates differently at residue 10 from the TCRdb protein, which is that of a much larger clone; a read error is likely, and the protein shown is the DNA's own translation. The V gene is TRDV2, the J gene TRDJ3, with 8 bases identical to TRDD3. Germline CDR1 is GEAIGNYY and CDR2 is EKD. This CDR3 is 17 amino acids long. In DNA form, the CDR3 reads TGTGCCTGTGACAACTGGGGGCTCTCCCGGGACACCCGACAGATGTTTTTC. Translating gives CACDNWGLSRDTRQMFF.

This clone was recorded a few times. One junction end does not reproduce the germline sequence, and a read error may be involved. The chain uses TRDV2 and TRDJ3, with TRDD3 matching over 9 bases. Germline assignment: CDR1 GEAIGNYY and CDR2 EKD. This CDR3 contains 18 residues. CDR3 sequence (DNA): TGTGCCTGTGACACCGCGGGGGATACCCCCTGGGACACCCGACAGATATTTTTC. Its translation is CACDTAGDTPWDTRQIFF.

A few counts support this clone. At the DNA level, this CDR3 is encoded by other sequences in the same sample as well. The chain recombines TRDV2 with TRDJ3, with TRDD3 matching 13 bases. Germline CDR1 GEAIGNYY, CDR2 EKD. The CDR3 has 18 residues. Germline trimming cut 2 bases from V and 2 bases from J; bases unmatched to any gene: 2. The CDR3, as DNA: TGTGCCTGTGACATACTGGGGGATACGGCCTGGGACACCCGACAGATGTTTTTC. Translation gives CACDILGDTAWDTRQMFF.